This paragraph reports one T cell receptor (beta chain). Its specificity is unknown. Libraries were prepared by immunoSEQ multiplex PCR; TCRdb keeps only in-frame clonotypes and omits some of them. Of just over 350,000 clones in the sample, 92% are singletons; the top ten hold 3.5% to 4.5%. The data belong to a study of Ad26.COV2.S vaccination and SARS-CoV-2 variants. Study-level points and caveats: Reported findings describe substantial breadth in spike-specific CD8+ and CD4+ T cell responses following vaccination. People who got the vaccine or the placebo had similar non-spike TCR breadth. Total T cell responses, in the TCR breadth and depth analyses, may have been underestimated.

Per the germline V gene, CDR1 is LNHDA and CDR2 is SQIVND (reference sequence). CDR3 length: 16 amino acids. V was clipped by 7 bases and J by 4 bases; unmatched bases: 14. V gene TRBV19 combines with J gene TRBJ1-1, with 8 positions matching TRBD1. This clonotype was sampled from a human donor who had recovered from COVID-19. The input for sequencing was peripheral blood, taken after recovery from COVID-19. This CDR3 is CASIPWTGYSSTEAFF. In DNA, the CDR3 is TGTGCCAGTATTCCGTGGACAGGGTATTCCAGCACTGAAGCTTTCTTT.